These 3 T cell receptor beta chains originate from one sample sequenced in a study of CD8 T cells in Susac syndrome. An amount of RNA that ranged from roughly 0.5 to 1 ug was reverse transcribed with random hexamers. MiXCR, run by TCRdb on the immunoSEQ multiplex PCR reads, gives a single entry per CDR3 protein. There are hundreds of thousands of distinct CDR3 sequences in the sample; roughly 93% occur only once, and 0.065% to 0.075% lies in the top ten. Sequenced material: CD4+ T cells from PBMCs. All receptors come from a human donor with multiple sclerosis.

The rearrangement uses TRBV9 and TRBJ1-3; no clear D. The V gene's germline CDR1 is SGDLS and CDR2 YYNGEE. This CDR3 spans 17 amino acids. Trimming took off 0 bases at V and 0 bases at J, with 13 bases between the two ends. CDR3 loop: CASSVAQHSASGNTIYF. As DNA, the CDR3 is TGTGCCAGCAGCGTAGCACAGCACAGCGCCTCTGGAAACACCATATATTTT.

CDR3 in DNA: TGTGCCAGCAGTTTAAGGACACAAAACTACGAGCAGTACTTC. Amino acid sequence: CASSLRTQNYEQYF. The rearrangement uses TRBV27 and TRBJ2-7, with D possibly TRBD1 on 5 matching bases. This CDR3 comprises 14 residues. Germline V gives CDR1 MNHEY, CDR2 SMNVEV (reference sequence). V was trimmed by 2 bases and J by 3 bases, leaving 11 bases between them.

The CDR3 region has the DNA TGTGCCAGCAGTTCGCGACGGGTAAATCAGCCCCAGCATTTT. It yields the protein CASSSRRVNQPQHF. This sequence joins TRBV12-3 or TRBV12-4 and TRBJ1-5; the D is unclear. The CDR3 contains 14 residues. Trimming pared 4 bases from V and 4 bases from J, leaving 11 bases between.